The source of this TCR beta chain is a study of blood T cells in healthy people across ages. Study-wide results and caveats: Higher diversity and more naive CD4+ cells were features of long-lived donors, compared to aged donors.

With V trimmed by 4 bases and J by 8 bases, 7 bases remained unmatched. CDR1 is KGHDR, CDR2 SFDVKD, per germline. This CDR3 is 14 amino acids long. Concerning this clonotype: The target antigen is unknown.

A second PCR of about 6 to 11 cycles used a sample-barcoded 5' primer and a J-beta primer mix. Via MiXCR, TCRdb re-called the 5' RACE reads, giving one row per CDR3 protein. The table lists about 2 million distinct CDR3 sequences, around 50% of them singletons. The chain uses TRBV24-1 and TRBJ2-1; 7 bases map to TRBD1. The origin of this receptor is a woman aged 40 to 50 in good health. The material sequenced was blood. This CDR3 reads CATSEPGQHYEQFF. The CDR3 nucleotides are TGTGCCACCAGTGAGCCGGGACAGCACTATGAGCAGTTCTTC.